A selection of T cell receptor beta chains follows, all from one sample in a study of T cells after posttransplantation cyclophosphamide. The method was immunoSEQ multiplex PCR; TCRdb's version includes in-frame clones alone and lacks a portion of them. Altogether over 20,000 clones were found in the sample, and no singletons occur. Material for sequencing was PBMCs. The receptors were sampled from a man aged 45 to 65 in good health, CMV-negative, and a related stem cell transplant donor. Both conserved end residues are part of each CDR3. Fields, in order: V gene, clone size, D gene, J gene, CDR3 DNA, CDR3 protein. The D gene is left open where the match is weak. Clone size, where shown, is once, few, many, or a class for clones that have expanded.

V gene: TRBV2; clone size: many; D gene: TRBD1; J gene: TRBJ1-1; CDR3 DNA: TGTGCCAGCAGTCGAAGGGGGCAGGGTACTGAAGCTTTCTTT; CDR3 protein: CASSRRGQGTEAFF
V gene: TRBV27; clone size: many; D gene: TRBD1; J gene: TRBJ1-2; CDR3 DNA: TGTGCCAGCAGTCCGATGACAGGGCCTTCGGGCGGCTACACCTTC; CDR3 protein: CASSPMTGPSGGYTF
V gene: TRBV6-5; clone size: many; D gene: TRBD2; J gene: TRBJ2-7; CDR3 DNA: TGTGCCAGCAGTTACTCCGGGACTAACTCCTACGAGCAGTACTTC; CDR3 protein: CASSYSGTNSYEQYF
V gene: TRBV5-1; clone size: many; D gene: TRBD2; J gene: TRBJ2-1; CDR3 DNA: TGCGCCAGCAGCTTGGTCAGCGGGGCTTATGACAATGAGCAGTTCTTC; CDR3 protein: CASSLVSGAYDNEQFF
V gene: TRBV19; clone size: many; D gene: NA; J gene: TRBJ2-2; CDR3 DNA: TGTGCCAGTAGTATAGGAGCGAACACCGGGGAGCTGTTTTTT; CDR3 protein: CASSIGANTGELFF
V gene: TRBV4-1; clone size: many; D gene: TRBD1; J gene: TRBJ2-5; CDR3 DNA: TGCGCCAGCAGCCGAGGGACAGCACAAGAGACCCAGTACTTC; CDR3 protein: CASSRGTAQETQYF
V gene: TRBV7-3; clone size: many; D gene: TRBD2; J gene: TRBJ2-1; CDR3 DNA: TGTGCCAGCAGCCCCGCGACTAGCGGGGGGGCGTACAATGAGCAGTTCTTC; CDR3 protein: CASSPATSGGAYNEQFF
V gene: TRBV18; clone size: many; D gene: NA; J gene: TRBJ2-7; CDR3 DNA: TGTGCCAGCTCACGAGACTCCTACGAGCAGTACTTC; CDR3 protein: CASSRDSYEQYF
V gene: TRBV9; clone size: many; D gene: TRBD1; J gene: TRBJ1-5; CDR3 DNA: TGTGCCAGCAGCGAGGGACAGGGGATCGCCAACAATCAGCCCCAGCATTTT; CDR3 protein: CASSEGQGIANNQPQHF
V gene: TRBV5-1; clone size: many; D gene: TRBD1; J gene: TRBJ1-3; CDR3 DNA: TGCGCCAGCAGCTTCCCCCCGGGACAGGGAAACACCATATATTTT; CDR3 protein: CASSFPPGQGNTIYF
V gene: TRBV6-6; clone size: many; D gene: NA; J gene: TRBJ1-2; CDR3 DNA: TGTGCCACCTCCCCCGGGGTCTATGGCTACACCTTC; CDR3 protein: CATSPGVYGYTF
V gene: TRBV10-3; clone size: many; D gene: TRBD1; J gene: TRBJ1-2; CDR3 DNA: TGTGCCAGTGGGACAGGGGGGTCGAACTATGGCTACACCTTC; CDR3 protein: CASGTGGSNYGYTF
V gene: TRBV11-2; clone size: NA; D gene: TRBD1; J gene: TRBJ2-7; CDR3 DNA: TGTGCCAGCAGCTTACTTGGGACAGGGAGGTACGAGCAGTACTTC; CDR3 protein: CASSLLGTGRYEQYF
V gene: TRBV9; clone size: many; D gene: NA; J gene: TRBJ1-5; CDR3 DNA: TGTGCCAGCAGCGCCAATTGGGCCCAGCCCCAGCATTTT; CDR3 protein: CASSANWAQPQHF
V gene: TRBV2; clone size: many; D gene: TRBD1; J gene: TRBJ1-2; CDR3 DNA: TGTGCCAGCAGCGGACAGGGGGGAAAGGGCTACACCTTC; CDR3 protein: CASSGQGGKGYTF
V gene: TRBV10-3; clone size: few; D gene: NA; J gene: TRBJ1-6; CDR3 DNA: TGTGCCATCAGGGACAGCTATAATTCACCCCTCCACTTT; CDR3 protein: CAIRDSYNSPLHF
V gene: TRBV5-1; clone size: many; D gene: NA; J gene: TRBJ2-4; CDR3 DNA: TGCGCCAGCAGCTTGATCCCATCGGAGAACATTCAGTACTTC; CDR3 protein: CASSLIPSENIQYF
V gene: TRBV6-1; clone size: many; D gene: TRBD1; J gene: TRBJ2-7; CDR3 DNA: TGTGCCAGCAGTGGACAGGGGGCCCACGAGCAGTACTTC; CDR3 protein: CASSGQGAHEQYF
V gene: TRBV2; clone size: many; D gene: NA; J gene: TRBJ1-4; CDR3 DNA: TGTGCCAGCAGTCAGGGTTCGAATGAAAAACTGTTTTTT; CDR3 protein: CASSQGSNEKLFF
V gene: TRBV9; clone size: many; D gene: NA; J gene: TRBJ2-2; CDR3 DNA: TGTGCCAGCAGCCCCACTCCGTCGCCCGGGGAGCTGTTTTTT; CDR3 protein: CASSPTPSPGELFF
V gene: TRBV10-3; clone size: many; D gene: NA; J gene: TRBJ2-2; CDR3 DNA: TGTGCCGCAAGAGCCTGGACCGGGGAGCTGTTTTTT; CDR3 protein: CAARAWTGELFF
V gene: TRBV6-5; clone size: many; D gene: TRBD2; J gene: TRBJ2-3; CDR3 DNA: TGTGCCAGCAGTCGAGGACTAGCTTCAGATACGCAGTATTTT; CDR3 protein: CASSRGLASDTQYF
V gene: TRBV28; clone size: many; D gene: TRBD1; J gene: TRBJ2-3; CDR3 DNA: TGTGCCAGCAGGCTAAATGGAGGGGGACAGGGCGTAGCTATCTACCGAGATACGCAGTATTTT; CDR3 protein: CASRLNGGGQGVAIYRDTQYF
V gene: TRBV5-4; clone size: many; D gene: TRBD2; J gene: TRBJ2-3; CDR3 DNA: TGTGCCAGCAGTCTTAGCGGGGCCACAGATACGCAGTATTTT; CDR3 protein: CASSLSGATDTQYF
V gene: TRBV30; clone size: many; D gene: NA; J gene: TRBJ1-4; CDR3 DNA: TGTGCCTGGAGTCGAACAGCCCTTAATGAAAAACTGTTTTTT; CDR3 protein: CAWSRTALNEKLFF
V gene: TRBV9; clone size: many; D gene: TRBD1; J gene: TRBJ1-2; CDR3 DNA: TGTGCCAGCAGTGGAAACCGGGACAGGGAGGGCGGCTACACCTTC; CDR3 protein: CASSGNRDREGGYTF
V gene: TRBV19; clone size: many; D gene: TRBD2; J gene: TRBJ2-2; CDR3 DNA: TGTGCCAGTGGGACCGGGCGGGGGACCGGGGAGCTGTTTTTT; CDR3 protein: CASGTGRGTGELFF
V gene: TRBV11-1; clone size: many; D gene: TRBD1; J gene: TRBJ2-7; CDR3 DNA: TGTGCCAGCAGCTTACGGGACAGAGACTACGAGCAGTACTTC; CDR3 protein: CASSLRDRDYEQYF
V gene: TRBV11-2; clone size: many; D gene: TRBD1; J gene: TRBJ1-1; CDR3 DNA: TGTGCCAGCAGCCCGGACAGGTACACTGAAGCTTTCTTT; CDR3 protein: CASSPDRYTEAFF
V gene: TRBV5-1; clone size: many; D gene: TRBD1; J gene: TRBJ1-4; CDR3 DNA: TGCGCCAGCAGCCCTGGGATTCAGGGGGCTGAAAAACTGTTTTTT; CDR3 protein: CASSPGIQGAEKLFF
V gene: TRBV5-4; clone size: many; D gene: TRBD1; J gene: TRBJ2-1; CDR3 DNA: TGTGCCAGCAGCTTGTGGACAGGGACATATGAGCAGTTCTTC; CDR3 protein: CASSLWTGTYEQFF
V gene: TRBV2; clone size: many; D gene: TRBD2; J gene: TRBJ2-7; CDR3 DNA: TGTGCCAGCTTAAGTCTAGCGGGGGTCAGATACGAGCAGTACTTC; CDR3 protein: CASLSLAGVRYEQYF
V gene: TRBV6-1; clone size: many; D gene: NA; J gene: TRBJ2-5; CDR3 DNA: TGTGCCAGCAGTGAAATGATGACTTCCGAAGAGACCCAGTACTTC; CDR3 protein: CASSEMMTSEETQYF
V gene: TRBV11-2; clone size: many; D gene: TRBD1; J gene: TRBJ1-1; CDR3 DNA: TGTGCCAGCAGCCGAGGGCTAGCAGCAAGCGGCAGGGGGCATACTGAAGCTTTCTTT; CDR3 protein: CASSRGLAASGRGHTEAFF
V gene: TRBV19; clone size: many; D gene: NA; J gene: TRBJ2-7; CDR3 DNA: TGTGCCAGTAGTATTACAGGGAGCTCCTACGAGCAGTACTTC; CDR3 protein: CASSITGSSYEQYF
V gene: TRBV28; clone size: many; D gene: NA; J gene: TRBJ1-1; CDR3 DNA: TGTGCCAGCAGTCGGGGGGACCAAACCAGCACTGAAGCTTTCTTT; CDR3 protein: CASSRGDQTSTEAFF
V gene: TRBV6-1; clone size: many; D gene: NA; J gene: TRBJ2-1; CDR3 DNA: TGTGCCAGCCGGGTCGCCTCCTTCGGGGAGCAGTTCTTC; CDR3 protein: CASRVASFGEQFF
V gene: TRBV28; clone size: many; D gene: NA; J gene: TRBJ1-3; CDR3 DNA: TGTGCCAGCAGTAGCGAAAGGGGAGGAAACACCATATATTTT; CDR3 protein: CASSSERGGNTIYF
V gene: TRBV2; clone size: many; D gene: TRBD2; J gene: TRBJ2-5; CDR3 DNA: TGTGCCAGCAGTGGGGCACTAGCGGGGGGGCTGGGGACCCAGTACTTC; CDR3 protein: CASSGALAGGLGTQYF
V gene: TRBV30; clone size: many; D gene: TRBD2; J gene: TRBJ2-2; CDR3 DNA: TGTGCCTGGGGACTAGCGGGTACCACCGGGGAGCTGTTTTTT; CDR3 protein: CAWGLAGTTGELFF
V gene: TRBV5-1; clone size: many; D gene: TRBD2; J gene: TRBJ2-4; CDR3 DNA: TGCGCCAGCAGCCCCACCGGGACTAGCGTAGGTGGCATTCAGTACTTC; CDR3 protein: CASSPTGTSVGGIQYF
V gene: TRBV11-2; clone size: many; D gene: NA; J gene: TRBJ2-3; CDR3 DNA: TGTGCCAGCAGCACACTAGGCGCTGGGTCACAAAATACGCAGTATTTT; CDR3 protein: CASSTLGAGSQNTQYF
V gene: TRBV5-8; clone size: many; D gene: TRBD1; J gene: TRBJ1-1; CDR3 DNA: TGTGCCAGCAGCTTGCAGGGGGACACTGAAGCTTTCTTT; CDR3 protein: CASSLQGDTEAFF
V gene: TRBV29-1; clone size: many; D gene: NA; J gene: TRBJ1-5; CDR3 DNA: TGCAGCGTTGAAGGGTCAGCGAATCAGCCCCAGCATTTT; CDR3 protein: CSVEGSANQPQHF
V gene: TRBV11-2; clone size: many; D gene: NA; J gene: TRBJ2-5; CDR3 DNA: TGTGCCAGCAGTCCCTCGTTCTCCCAAGAGACCCAGTACTTC; CDR3 protein: CASSPSFSQETQYF
V gene: TRBV5-1; clone size: many; D gene: NA; J gene: TRBJ1-2; CDR3 DNA: TGCGCCAGCAGCCCTATGACAGTCAATCAGGGTTATGGCTACACCTTC; CDR3 protein: CASSPMTVNQGYGYTF
V gene: TRBV15; clone size: many; D gene: NA; J gene: TRBJ1-2; CDR3 DNA: TGTGCCACCAGCAGAGATGACAGCGGGTATGGCTACACCTTC; CDR3 protein: CATSRDDSGYGYTF
V gene: TRBV25-1; clone size: many; D gene: TRBD1; J gene: TRBJ1-2; CDR3 DNA: TGTGCCAGCCATGACAGGGTGAGAGGCTACACCTTC; CDR3 protein: CASHDRVRGYTF
V gene: TRBV28; clone size: many; D gene: TRBD2; J gene: TRBJ2-3; CDR3 DNA: TGTGCCAGCAGTACCCCCCCCGGGAGGGCCTCAGATACGCAGTATTTT; CDR3 protein: CASSTPPGRASDTQYF
V gene: TRBV9; clone size: many; D gene: TRBD2; J gene: TRBJ2-3; CDR3 DNA: TGTGCCAGCAGCGTAACGCTAGCGGGGACCACAGATACGCAGTATTTT; CDR3 protein: CASSVTLAGTTDTQYF
V gene: TRBV7-9; clone size: many; D gene: NA; J gene: TRBJ2-1; CDR3 DNA: TGTGCCAGCAGCTTAGTCGCAGACTCCTACAATGAGCAGTTCTTC; CDR3 protein: CASSLVADSYNEQFF
V gene: TRBV10-2; clone size: many; D gene: NA; J gene: TRBJ1-6; CDR3 DNA: TGCGCCAGCAGTGGGCAGGCGAATTCACCCCTCCACTTT; CDR3 protein: CASSGQANSPLHF
V gene: TRBV9; clone size: many; D gene: NA; J gene: TRBJ2-1; CDR3 DNA: TGTGCCAGCAGCGTAGTGAAGGGGGAGCAGTTCTTC; CDR3 protein: CASSVVKGEQFF
V gene: TRBV5-1; clone size: many; D gene: TRBD2; J gene: TRBJ2-1; CDR3 DNA: TGCGCCAGCAGCTTAGCGGGAGGGTTATACAATGAGCAGTTCTTC; CDR3 protein: CASSLAGGLYNEQFF